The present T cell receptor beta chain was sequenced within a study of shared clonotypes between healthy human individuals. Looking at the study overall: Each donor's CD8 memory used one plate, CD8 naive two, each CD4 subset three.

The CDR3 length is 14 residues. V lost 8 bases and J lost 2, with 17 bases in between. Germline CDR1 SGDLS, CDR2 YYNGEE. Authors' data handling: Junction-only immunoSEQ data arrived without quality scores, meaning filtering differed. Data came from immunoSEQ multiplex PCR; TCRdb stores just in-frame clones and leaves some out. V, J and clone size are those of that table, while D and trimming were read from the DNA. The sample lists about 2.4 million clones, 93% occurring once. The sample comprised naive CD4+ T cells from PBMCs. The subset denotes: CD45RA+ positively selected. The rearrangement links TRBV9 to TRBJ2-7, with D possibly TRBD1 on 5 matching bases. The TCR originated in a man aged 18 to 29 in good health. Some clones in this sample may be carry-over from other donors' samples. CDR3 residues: CASSPLQDTYEQYF. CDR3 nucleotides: TGTGCCAGTTCCCCCCTACAGGATACCTACGAGCAGTACTTC.